A single sample is the source of the 24 T cell receptor beta chains below, sequenced in a study of regulatory T cells in long-lasting Graves disease. Indicated time point: persistent/refractory GD, antithyroid drugs over 5 years with positive TRAb. Generation of the TCR library employed RNA extracted from PBMCs. Arm-PCR of CDR3 regions and iRepertoire HTBI primers were the basis on which TCR beta libraries were built. TCRdb called the multiplex PCR reads again in MiXCR, with one record for every CDR3 protein. This sample has roughly 470,000 distinct CDR3 sequences, with less than 25% found just once. The source was peripheral blood mononuclear cells (PBMCs), collected when the disease was refractory, from a patient treated with antithyroid drugs. The receptors were sampled from a female donor with Graves disease.

This clonotype was seen more than once but under ten times. The rearrangement uses TRBV7-2 and TRBJ1-6; TRBD1 aligns across 8 bases. The CDR3 extends over 18 amino acids. V gave up 5 bases and J gave up 1 base; unmatched junction bases: 10. Per the germline V gene, CDR1 is SGHTA and CDR2 is FQGNSA. The CDR3 is CASSLIGQGSSYNSPLHF. The CDR3 region has the DNA TGTGCCAGCAGCCTAATTGGACAGGGAAGTTCCTATAATTCACCCCTCCACTTT.

This chain links TRBV2 with TRBJ2-5, with a tentative D call TRBD2 (5 bases). Per germline, CDR1 SNHLY and CDR2 FYNNEI. CDR3 length: 15 residues. Trimming cost V 6 bases and J 4 bases, with 18 bases left between them. CDR3 in DNA: TGTGCCAGCAGCGAGACTAAGAAGGCAGGAGAGACCCAGTACTTC. Amino acids: CASSETKKAGETQYF.

This clonotype was detected ten times or more. The chain links TRBV7-9 to TRBJ2-7; 7 bases are a match to TRBD1. From germline, CDR1 is SEHNR and CDR2 FQNEAQ (reference sequence). The V gene end was trimmed by 7 bases and the J gene end by 4 bases; junction bases not matched to a gene: 10. The CDR3 has 14 amino acids. The CDR3 DNA follows: TGTGCCAGCATCTCTCGGGACAGTTTATACGAGCAGTACTTC. Amino acids: CASISRDSLYEQYF.

This clonotype was recorded many times. The chain has TRBV12-3 or TRBV12-4 and TRBJ1-1; 10 bases align to TRBD1. The CDR3 has 16 residues. The V gene end was trimmed by 5 bases and the J gene end by 5 bases; junction bases not matched to a gene: 11. The CDR3 loop is CASSPMTGGAVTEAFF. The CDR3 DNA reads TGTGCCAGCAGTCCCATGACAGGGGGCGCGGTTACTGAAGCTTTCTTT.

This clonotype was recorded once. Germline and junction disagree at one end, which may indicate a read error. The chain recombines TRBV5-1 with TRBJ2-7, with D uncertain. The V gene's germline CDR1 is SGHRS and CDR2 YFSETQ. The CDR3 extends over 14 amino acids. The CDR3, as DNA: TGCGCCAGCAGCTTGAATGCACTCTCCTACGGGCAGTACTTC. Translation: CASSLNALSYGQYF.

This clonotype was observed many times. The CDR3, as DNA: TGTGCCAGCAGCCTCAATAGCGGGAGGGCCAAGGAGCAGTACTTC. This translates into CASSLNSGRAKEQYF. J is TRBJ2-7 and V is TRBV7-9; the match to TRBD2 covers 11 bases. This CDR3 spans 15 amino acids. V lost 5 bases to trimming and J lost 7 bases; unmatched junction nucleotides: 10. Germline loops: CDR1 SEHNR, CDR2 FQNEAQ (reference sequence).

The chain couples TRBV28 to TRBJ2-3, with D maybe TRBD1 (6 bases). V gave up 6 bases and J gave up 0 bases, with 10 bases separating them. CDR3 length: 14 amino acids. In germline, CDR1 is MDHEN, CDR2 SYDVKM. CDR3 region: CASRKDSSTDTQYF. CDR3 in DNA: TGTGCCAGCAGGAAGGACAGCAGCACAGATACGCAGTATTTT. The entire variable domain, with the rest obtained from reference TRBV28 and TRBJ2-3, is as follows: DVKVTQSSRYLVKRTGEKVFLECVQDMDHENMFWYRQDPGLGLRLIYFSYDVKMKEKGDIPEGYSVSREKKERFSLILESASTNQTSMYLCASRKDSSTDTQYFGPGTRLTVL.

This clonotype was recorded many times. The rearrangement uses TRBV20-1 and TRBJ1-1; 8 bases align to TRBD1. After removal of 1 base from V and 4 bases from J, the junction contained 5 bases not matched to a gene. The CDR3 length is 14 residues. Germline lookup yields CDR1 DFQATT and CDR2 SNEGSKA (reference sequence). The chain's CDR3 is CSARAYGQGTEAFF. As DNA, the CDR3 is TGCAGTGCTAGAGCTTATGGACAGGGCACTGAAGCTTTCTTT.

The sample holds many counts of this clonotype. The chain employs TRBV7-2 and TRBJ1-4; the D gene is possibly TRBD1 (6 bases). Germline V CDR1 and CDR2: SGHTA, FQGNSA. V was pared by 4 bases and J by 7 bases, with 13 bases between. The CDR3 length is 14 residues. CDR3 in DNA: TGTGCCAGCAGCTCCTTAGGGGGTGTTGAAAAACTGTTTTTT. This sequence encodes CASSSLGGVEKLFF.

The chain has TRBV6-1 and TRBJ2-1; 13 nucleotides match TRBD2. CDR3 length: 16 residues. CDR1 is MNHNS and CDR2 is SASEGT in the germline V gene. J was trimmed by 8 bases and V by 5 bases; bases with no gene match: 9. CDR3 bases: TGTGCCAGCAGTCCTTTACTAGCGGGAGGGCCGGATGAGCAGTTCTTC. Its translation: CASSPLLAGGPDEQFF.

There are many counts of this clonotype. This chain links TRBV6-1 with TRBJ2-7, with 7 positions matching TRBD2. The ends lost 5 bases at V and 3 bases at J; junction bases unmatched: 10. In germline, CDR1 is MNHNS, CDR2 SASEGT. This CDR3 region has 15 residues. CDR3 region: CASSPSQGLLYEQYF. CDR3 coding DNA: TGTGCCAGCAGTCCATCTCAGGGACTACTCTACGAGCAGTACTTC.

This clonotype came up many times. The rearrangement uses TRBV10-3 and TRBJ2-7; D not certain. The ends were cut back, 6 bases at V and 0 bases at J, with 9 bases in the middle. Germline V gene data show CDR1 as ENHRY and CDR2 as SYGVKD. This CDR3 spans 13 amino acids. CDR3 bases: TGTGCCATCAGCCAGCGTCCCTCCTACGAGCAGTACTTC. Translation gives CAISQRPSYEQYF.

V usage is TRBV4-1 and J usage is TRBJ2-5; D possibly corresponds to TRBD1 (6 bases). V shed 4 bases and J shed 0 bases, with 12 bases lying between them. Germline CDR1 is MGHRA and CDR2 is YSYEKL. This CDR3 has 15 residues. CDR3 DNA sequence: TGCGCCAGCAGCCTAGATGGACAGAACCAAGAGACCCAGTACTTC. It yields the protein CASSLDGQNQETQYF.

The chain carries TRBV20-1 and TRBJ1-5; D is undetermined. The V gene's germline CDR1 is DFQATT and CDR2 SNEGSKA (reference sequence). CDR3 size: 14 residues. V dropped 2 bases and J dropped 0 bases, with 8 bases sitting between them. This chain's CDR3 is CSARQVYSNQPQHF. The CDR3 nucleotides are TGCAGTGCTAGACAGGTCTATAGCAATCAGCCCCAGCATTTT.

Ten or more counts support this clonotype. V and J are TRBV2 and TRBJ2-7, with D uncertain. The CDR3 sequence is 15 residues long. In germline, CDR1 is SNHLY, CDR2 FYNNEI. V was cut by 6 bases and J by 2 bases, with 17 bases left in between. This chain's CDR3 is CASSYSPTKTYEQYF. The CDR3 DNA is TGTGCCAGCAGCTACAGCCCAACCAAAACCTACGAGCAGTACTTC.

This chain connects TRBV6-2 or TRBV6-3 to TRBJ1-5, with D maybe TRBD1 (6 bases). This CDR3 region has 15 residues. Trimming took off 4 bases at V and 4 bases at J, with 14 bases between the two ends. Germline CDR1 MNHEY, CDR2 SVGEGT. The CDR3 reads CASSSYRQANQPQHF. Written as DNA, the CDR3 is TGTGCCAGCAGTTCCTATAGACAGGCTAATCAGCCCCAGCATTTT.

V usage is TRBV29-1 and J usage is TRBJ2-2; weak D call: TRBD2 (5 bases). Germline CDR1 and CDR2: SQVTM and ANQGSEA. With 6 bases removed from V and 0 bases from J, the gap between germline ends came to 14 bases. The CDR3 contains 15 residues. This CDR3 is CSVAGVASNTGELFF. In DNA, the CDR3 is TGCAGCGTGGCCGGGGTAGCCTCGAACACCGGGGAGCTGTTTTTT.

This clonotype occurred many times. This chain links TRBV27 with TRBJ2-7, with TRBD2 matching over 10 bases. CDR3 length: 17 amino acids. Germline V CDR1 and CDR2: MNHEY, SMNVEV (reference sequence). The V gene end was trimmed by 8 bases and the J gene end by 0 bases; junction bases not matched to a gene: 13. The CDR3 nucleotides are TGTGCCAGCCCCGGGCTAGCGGGAGATATGAGCTCCTACGAGCAGTACTTC. Translated, it gives CASPGLAGDMSSYEQYF.

This clonotype was counted ten times or more. The V call is TRBV6-9, the J call TRBJ2-7; 7 bases match TRBD2. CDR3 size: 15 residues. Trimming took 3 bases from V and 3 from J; bases not matched to a gene: 8. From germline, CDR1 is MNHGY and CDR2 SVAAGI. DNA of the CDR3: TGTGCCAGCAGTTACAAGAGCGGGAAGGGCTACGAGCAGTACTTC. Amino acids: CASSYKSGKGYEQYF.

This clonotype was observed many times. The J gene is TRBJ1-2, the V gene TRBV20-1; TRBD1 might be the D (6 bases). CDR1 and CDR2 (germline): DFQATT, SNEGSKA (reference sequence). Trimming removed 0 bases at V and 2 bases at J, with 13 bases between. The CDR3 is made up of 15 amino acids. The CDR3 sequence: CSARDTGTMNYGYTF. CDR3 nucleotide sequence: TGCAGTGCTAGAGATACAGGGACTATGAACTATGGCTACACCTTC.

This chain connects TRBV4-2 to TRBJ2-7; the D gene is possibly TRBD1 (6 bases). CDR3 size: 16 residues. Trimming took off 0 bases at V and 7 bases at J, with 19 bases between the two ends. CDR1 and CDR2 (germline): LGHNA, YNFKEQ. In DNA, the CDR3 is TGTGCCAGCAGCCAAGATGTCGGACAGAGGGGGAGAGAGCAGTACTTC. This translates into CASSQDVGQRGREQYF.

This clonotype was seen a few times. The chain couples TRBV7-3 to TRBJ2-2; TRBD2 matches 7 bases. Per germline, CDR1 SGHTA and CDR2 FQGTGA. CDR3 length: 13 residues. The V and J ends lost 5 bases and 6 bases, in that order; junction bases with no gene match: 3. CDR3 nucleotide sequence: TGTGCCAGCAGCGTCCTAGCGGCCGGGGAGCTGTTTTTT. Protein: CASSVLAAGELFF.

This clonotype was counted ten times or more. The J gene is TRBJ2-5, the V gene TRBV7-9; 7 bases line up with TRBD1. J lost 5 bases, V lost 8 bases, and 5 bases had no gene match. The CDR3 extends over 12 amino acids. Germline CDR1 and CDR2: SEHNR and FQNEAQ (reference sequence). In nucleotides, the CDR3 is TGTGCCAGCCGTAGGGGGCTGGAGACCCAGTACTTC. Amino acid sequence: CASRRGLETQYF.

This clonotype was recorded many times. V gene TRBV19 combines with J gene TRBJ1-5; D is ambiguous. V lost 4 bases and J 3 bases, leaving 13 bases between the germline ends. The V gene's germline CDR1 is LNHDA and CDR2 SQIVND (reference sequence). The CDR3 contains 15 residues. CDR3 region: CASSTTGPANQPQHF. For the CDR3, the DNA is TGTGCCAGTAGTACAACTGGACCAGCCAATCAGCCCCAGCATTTT.